Presented here are 5 T cell receptor beta chains from one specimen sequenced in a study of cytotoxic CD8 clonotypes in ibrutinib-treated CLL. Sequenced by immunoSEQ multiplex PCR; TCRdb stores in-frame clones only, minus some. The profile shows 150,000 to 250,000 clones, about 72% of them singletons. The sequencing used PBMCs, collected after 24 months of ibrutinib treatment. The receptor set was obtained from a human donor with chronic lymphocytic leukemia.

This chain uses TRBV28 with TRBJ1-2; D is undetermined. V gave up 1 base and J gave up 13 bases, with 13 bases separating them. Germline V gene data show CDR1 as MDHEN and CDR2 as SYDVKM. This CDR3 has 12 residues. DNA of the CDR3: TGTGCCAGCAGTTTATATCCAGGCGGTGTCACCTTC. Translation gives CASSLYPGGVTF.

The chain has TRBV11-2 and TRBJ1-1; 7 bases are shared with TRBD1. The V gene end was trimmed by 5 bases and the J gene end by 5 bases; junction bases not matched to a gene: 17. From germline, CDR1 is SGHAT and CDR2 FQNNGV. The CDR3 has 17 residues. Written as DNA, the CDR3 is TGTGCCAGCAGCACTTACCCAAACAGGGGTGCGGGGACTGAAGCTTTCTTT. It translates to CASSTYPNRGAGTEAFF.

This chain joins TRBV9 and TRBJ1-2; D possibly corresponds to TRBD1 (6 bases). The germline V gene has CDR1 SGDLS and CDR2 YYNGEE. V was pared by 4 bases and J by 6 bases, with 19 bases between. The CDR3 is 15 amino acids. CDR3 in DNA: TGTGCCAGCAGCTCCGGAGGGGGGCGCGTAAATGGCTACACCTTC. Encoded protein: CASSSGGGRVNGYTF.

This clone was picked up a small number of times. The chain joins TRBV6-5 to TRBJ1-4; 7 nucleotides line up with TRBD1. V lost 7 bases and J lost 5; bases outside the gene matches: 7. The CDR3 covers 14 residues. Germline V gene lookup returns CDR1 MNHEY and CDR2 SVGAGI. CDR3 nucleotides: TGTGCCAGCATGTCTGACAGGGCAAATGAAAAACTGTTTTTT. It translates to CASMSDRANEKLFF.

J is TRBJ2-1 and V is TRBV5-3, with 7 bases that match TRBD2. TRBV5-3 carries the ORF label, with uncertain function. Trimming at V came to 4 bases and at J to 9 bases, leaving 13 bases not matched to a gene. This CDR3 is 15 amino acids long. The CDR3 region has the DNA TGTGCCAGAAGCGTGGAGCGGGACCCATCATGTGAGCAGTTCTTC. As protein: CARSVERDPSCEQFF.